A single sample is the source of the 14 T cell receptor beta chains below, sequenced in a study of T-cell reconstitution after alpha-beta-depleted transplantation in children (dated by TCRdb to between 2015 and 2016). The library was generated by PCR. Sequencing relied on an Illumina HiSeq 2500. TCR libraries were prepared with molecular barcoding, using unique molecular identifiers to normalize TCRbeta repertoire quantification. The public reads were quality trimmed at Q25 with fastp and then assembled into clones with MiXCR by TCRdb, keeping productive beta chains. Entries are consolidated by CDR3 protein sequence, retaining the most common genes and DNA. Within this sample are 450,000 to 550,000 distinct CDR3 sequences, with approximately 10% of them counted one time only. Around 13% of the sample is held by the ten biggest clonotypes. The sample's treatment or condition label is to be understood as: allogeneic hematopoietic cell transplantation with graft depleted of TCRalphabeta T cells and CD19 B cells.

The sequencing here drew on PBMCs, mostly from graft donor cells, taken 180 days after TCRalphabeta/CD19-depleted stem cell transplant. The source of these receptors is a female patient between 2 and 15 years old who had a stem cell transplant for aplastic anemia, so the T cells may come from the graft donor.

This rearrangement joins TRBV7-2 to TRBJ2-3; 10 nucleotides agree with TRBD2. J lost 10 bases, V lost 4 bases, and 2 bases had no gene match. From germline, CDR1 is SGHTA and CDR2 FQGNSA. This CDR3 region has 12 residues. The CDR3, as DNA: TGTGCCAGCAGCTCTAGCGGGAGAGCGCAGTATTTT. Translating gives CASSSSGRAQYF.

This clonotype was seen at least ten times. This chain connects TRBV29-1 to TRBJ2-5, with 10 bases fitting TRBD2. The CDR3 length is 14 residues. The germline gives CDR1 SQVTM, CDR2 ANQGSEA. Losses at the gene ends were 7 bases for V and 5 bases for J; bases not matched to a gene: 10. The CDR3 sequence is CSGRSGRAKETQYF. CDR3 nucleotides: TGCAGCGGCCGAAGCGGGAGGGCCAAGGAGACCCAGTACTTC.

This clonotype appeared a few times. This chain connects TRBV27 to TRBJ2-3; 11 positions match TRBD2. This CDR3 comprises 17 residues. CDR1 MNHEY and CDR2 SMNVEV come from the germline V gene (reference sequence). The junction had 5 bases not matched to a gene; V was cut back by 3 bases and J by 0 bases. The CDR3 region has the DNA TGTGCCAGCAGTTTTACTAGCGGGAGACCTAGCACAGATACGCAGTATTTT. Encoded protein: CASSFTSGRPSTDTQYF.

This clonotype occurred a few times. V usage is TRBV28 and J usage is TRBJ1-1; D ambiguous. The CDR3 is 15 residues long. Germline lookup yields CDR1 MDHEN and CDR2 SYDVKM. V was shortened by 6 bases and J by 0 bases, with 14 bases between the two germline ends. The CDR3 DNA reads as TGTGCCAGCAGCCCGGGGTTCCTTATGAACACTGAAGCTTTCTTT. Amino acids: CASSPGFLMNTEAFF. The full variable domain, completed using reference TRBV28 and TRBJ1-1, is DVKVTQSSRYLVKRTGEKVFLECVQDMDHENMFWYRQDPGLGLRLIYFSYDVKMKEKGDIPEGYSVSREKKERFSLILESASTNQTSMYLCASSPGFLMNTEAFFGQGTRLTVV.

V usage is TRBV10-3 and J usage is TRBJ2-7; TRBD1 matches 8 bases. Germline-derived CDR1 and CDR2 are ENHRY and SYGVKD. Trimming removed 6 bases from V and 3 bases from J; junction bases left unmatched: 10. The CDR3 consists of 15 residues. CDR3 bases: TGTGCCATCAGCGCCCTCCGGGACAGGCTCTACGAGCAGTACTTC. Protein product: CAISALRDRLYEQYF.

The V call is TRBV4-2, the J call TRBJ1-1, with D perhaps matching TRBD1 (6 bases). CDR3 length: 17 amino acids. The germline CDR1 and CDR2 sequences are LGHNA and YNFKEQ. Deletions cut 6 bases from V and 0 bases from J, with 20 bases between. CDR3 amino acids: CASRTSGGNPMNTEAFF. The CDR3 DNA reads TGTGCCAGCAGGACTTCGGGGGGCAATCCCATGAACACTGAAGCTTTCTTT.

This clonotype was picked up many times. CDR3 sequence: CASSFDGSTGNTIYF. The CDR3 bases are TGCGCCAGCAGCTTCGACGGCTCTACTGGAAACACCATATATTTT. V and J are TRBV5-1 and TRBJ1-3; D is unresolved. The germline CDR1 and CDR2 sequences are SGHRS and YFSETQ. This CDR3 is built from 15 residues. V gave up 2 bases and J gave up 2 bases, with 11 bases separating them. The variable domain in full, completed from reference TRBV5-1 and TRBJ1-3, reads KAGVTQTPRYLIKTRGQQVTLSCSPISGHRSVSWYQQTPGQGLQFLFEYFSETQRNKGNFPGRFSGRQFSNSRSEMNVSTLELGDSALYLCASSFDGSTGNTIYFGEGSWLTVV.

This clonotype was seen a few times. This chain connects TRBV6-2 or TRBV6-3 to TRBJ2-3; no clear D. Germline CDR1 MNHEY, CDR2 SVGEGT. V lost 5 bases and J 6 bases, leaving 18 bases between the germline ends. The CDR3 contains 15 residues. The CDR3 region is CASSTLSRLSDTQYF. In DNA, the CDR3 is TGTGCCAGCAGTACTCTATCGAGACTTTCCGATACGCAGTATTTT.

This clonotype has more than one count but fewer than ten. CDR3 DNA sequence: TGCAGTGCTAGAGATCTAGCGGGGGAGAGGGACATTCAGTACTTC. Translating it yields CSARDLAGERDIQYF. V gene TRBV20-1 combines with J gene TRBJ2-4, with 10 bases matching TRBD2. Germline assignment: CDR1 DFQATT and CDR2 SNEGSKA (reference sequence). The CDR3 is 15 residues long. V lost 0 bases, J lost 8 bases, and 7 bases stayed unmatched.

This clonotype was counted many times. CDR3 residues: CASSATADLSYEQYF. The CDR3 DNA sequence: TGTGCCAGCAGTGCCACGGCGGATCTTTCCTACGAGCAGTACTTC. The genes are TRBV28 and TRBJ2-7; no definite D call. Germline V gene data show CDR1 as MDHEN and CDR2 as SYDVKM. The V end lost 5 bases, the J end lost 1 base, and 15 bases lay between the germline ends. The CDR3 runs to 15 residues.

The CDR3 sequence is CASSLVEGLDTGELFF. CDR3 DNA: TGTGCCAGCAGCCTAGTAGAAGGGTTGGACACCGGGGAGCTGTTTTTT. The rearrangement links TRBV7-6 to TRBJ2-2, with D unclear. Trimming shortened V by 5 bases and J by 3 bases, and 16 bases separated the two germline ends. The CDR3 runs to 16 residues. Germline assignment: CDR1 SGHVS and CDR2 FNYEAQ.

V is TRBV7-8 and J is TRBJ2-1, with D possibly being TRBD2 (5 bases). The CDR3 runs 14 residues. The V gene lost 10 bases and the J gene lost 0 bases, with 13 bases spanning the gap. Germline V gene sequence: CDR1 SGHVS, CDR2 FQNEAQ. The CDR3 loop is CATSRAGSYNEQFF. DNA of the CDR3: TGTGCCACCTCGAGGGCGGGCTCCTACAATGAGCAGTTCTTC.

This clonotype showed up just a few times. The chain carries TRBV3-1 and TRBJ1-1; TRBD1 is a possible D gene (6 bases). This CDR3 spans 16 amino acids. The germline V gene has CDR1 LGHDT and CDR2 YNNKEL (reference sequence). Trimming cost V 3 bases and J 4 bases, with 18 bases left between them. The CDR3 reads CASSQDSRGWGTEAFF. The DNA for the CDR3 is TGTGCCAGCAGCCAGGACTCCAGGGGATGGGGCACTGAAGCTTTCTTT.

Only a few counts were recorded for this clonotype. The rearrangement joins TRBV6-6 to TRBJ1-2; D uncertain. This CDR3 region has 12 residues. Looked up from germline, CDR1 is MNHNY and CDR2 is SVGAGI (reference sequence). V dropped 0 bases and J dropped 6 bases, with 5 bases sitting between them. The CDR3 bases are TGTGCCAGCAGTTACTCGAAGGATGGCTACACCTTC. Amino acids: CASSYSKDGYTF.